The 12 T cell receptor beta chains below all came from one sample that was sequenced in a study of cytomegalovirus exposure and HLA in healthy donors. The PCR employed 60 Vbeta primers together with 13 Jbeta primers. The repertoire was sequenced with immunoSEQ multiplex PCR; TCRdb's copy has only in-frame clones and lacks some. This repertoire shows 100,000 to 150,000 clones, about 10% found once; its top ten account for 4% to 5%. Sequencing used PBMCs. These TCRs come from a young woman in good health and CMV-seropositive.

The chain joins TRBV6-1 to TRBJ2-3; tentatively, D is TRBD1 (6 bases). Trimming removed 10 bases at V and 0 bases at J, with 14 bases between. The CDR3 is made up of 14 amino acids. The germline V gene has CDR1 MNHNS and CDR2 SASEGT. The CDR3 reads CATPWGPSTDTQYF. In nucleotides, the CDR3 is TGTGCCACCCCGTGGGGGCCTAGCACAGATACGCAGTATTTT.

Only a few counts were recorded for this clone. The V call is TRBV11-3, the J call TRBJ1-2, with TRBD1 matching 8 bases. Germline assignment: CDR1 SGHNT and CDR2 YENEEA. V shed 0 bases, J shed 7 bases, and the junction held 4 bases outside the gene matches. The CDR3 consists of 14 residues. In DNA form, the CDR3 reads TGTGCCAGCAGCTTAGACAGGGGGCCGAGTGGCTACACCTTC. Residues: CASSLDRGPSGYTF.

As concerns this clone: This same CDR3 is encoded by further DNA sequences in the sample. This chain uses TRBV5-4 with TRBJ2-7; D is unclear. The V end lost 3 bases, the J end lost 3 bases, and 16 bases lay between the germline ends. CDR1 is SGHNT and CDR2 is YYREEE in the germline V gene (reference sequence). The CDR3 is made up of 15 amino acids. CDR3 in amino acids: CASSWPASEFYEQYF. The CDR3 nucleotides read TGTGCCAGCAGCTGGCCCGCATCGGAGTTCTACGAGCAGTACTTC.

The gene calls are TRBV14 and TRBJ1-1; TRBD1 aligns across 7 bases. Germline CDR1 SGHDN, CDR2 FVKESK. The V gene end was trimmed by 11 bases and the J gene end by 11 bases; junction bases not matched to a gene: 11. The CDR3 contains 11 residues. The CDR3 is CAARTGPLAFF. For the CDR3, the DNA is TGTGCCGCTAGGACAGGCCCCTTGGCTTTCTTT.

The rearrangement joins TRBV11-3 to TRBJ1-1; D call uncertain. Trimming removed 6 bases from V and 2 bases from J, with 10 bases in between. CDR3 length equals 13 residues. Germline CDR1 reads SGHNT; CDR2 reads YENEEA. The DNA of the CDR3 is TGTGCCAGCAGTCCACTAACTAACACTGAAGCTTTCTTT. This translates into CASSPLTNTEAFF.

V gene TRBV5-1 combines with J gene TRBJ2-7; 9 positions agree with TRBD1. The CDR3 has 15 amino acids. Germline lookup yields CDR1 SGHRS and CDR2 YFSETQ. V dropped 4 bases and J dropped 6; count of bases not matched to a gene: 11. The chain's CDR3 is CASSLDEGQGIEQYF. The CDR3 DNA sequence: TGCGCCAGCAGCCTGGATGAGGGACAGGGAATCGAGCAGTACTTC.

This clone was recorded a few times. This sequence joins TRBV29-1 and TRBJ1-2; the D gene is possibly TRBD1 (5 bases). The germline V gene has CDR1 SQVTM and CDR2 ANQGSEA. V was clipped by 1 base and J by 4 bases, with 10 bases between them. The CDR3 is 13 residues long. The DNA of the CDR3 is TGCAGCGTTGAAGGGGGCGTTCCCTATGGCTACACCTTC. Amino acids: CSVEGGVPYGYTF.

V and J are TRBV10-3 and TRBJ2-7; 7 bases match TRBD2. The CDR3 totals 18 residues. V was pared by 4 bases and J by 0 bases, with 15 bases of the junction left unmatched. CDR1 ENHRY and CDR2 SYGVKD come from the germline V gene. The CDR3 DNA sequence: TGTGCCATCAGTGGGGGAGCTAGCGGACGGCTCGTCTCCTACGAGCAGTACTTC. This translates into CAISGGASGRLVSYEQYF.

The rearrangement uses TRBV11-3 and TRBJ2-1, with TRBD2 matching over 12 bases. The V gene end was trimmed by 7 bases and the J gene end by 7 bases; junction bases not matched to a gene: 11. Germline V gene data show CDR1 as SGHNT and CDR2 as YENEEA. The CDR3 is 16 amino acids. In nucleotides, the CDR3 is TGTGCCAGCAACTCCTTGACTAGCGGGAGATGGAATGAGCAGTTCTTC. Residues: CASNSLTSGRWNEQFF.

CDR3 loop: CASSSPLGGYTF. The CDR3 nucleotides read TGTGCCAGCAGTTCTCCCCTCGGTGGCTACACCTTC. The chain employs TRBV6-5 and TRBJ1-2; D gene unclear. The length of the CDR3 is 12 residues. Per the germline V gene, CDR1 is MNHEY and CDR2 is SVGAGI. V lost 4 bases to trimming and J lost 7 bases, with 10 bases between them.

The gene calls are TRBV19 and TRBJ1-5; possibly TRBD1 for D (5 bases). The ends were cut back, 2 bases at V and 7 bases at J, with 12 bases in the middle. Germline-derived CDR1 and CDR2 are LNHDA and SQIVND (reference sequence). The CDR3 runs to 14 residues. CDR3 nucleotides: TGTGCCAGTAGTATATCAGGGTCCGGCCAGCCCCAGCATTTT. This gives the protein CASSISGSGQPQHF.

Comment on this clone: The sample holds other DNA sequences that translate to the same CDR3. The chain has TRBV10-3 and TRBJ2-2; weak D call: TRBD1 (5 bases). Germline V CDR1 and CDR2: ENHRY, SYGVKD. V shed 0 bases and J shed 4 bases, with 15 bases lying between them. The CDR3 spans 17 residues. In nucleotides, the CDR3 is TGTGCCATCAGTGAGTCGCCGCAGGGTTTCGCCACCGGGGAGCTGTTTTTT. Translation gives CAISESPQGFATGELFF.